A single sample gave rise to the 17 T cell receptor beta chains below, sequenced in a study of radiation and T cells in renal cell carcinoma. Time point specified: baseline pretreatment blood. Treatment here: 15 Gy SBRT to primary tumor, nephrectomy 4 weeks later. TCRdb keeps only in-frame clones here, not all; method: immunoSEQ multiplex PCR. The sample includes about 130,000 clones, about 88% of them seen just once. Sequencing was performed on blood, taken from a patient whose treatment included radiotherapy and nephrectomy. Receptors were obtained from a woman between 50 and 59 years old with renal cell carcinoma.

This clone was seen just once. V usage is TRBV6-1 and J usage is TRBJ2-2; D remains unclear. Germline V gene data show CDR1 as MNHNS and CDR2 as SASEGT. Trimming took off 7 bases at V and 5 bases at J, with 17 bases between the two ends. The CDR3 runs 15 residues. CDR3 nucleotide sequence: TGTGCCAGCATCCTAGGGCCGATACATACCGGGGAGCTGTTTTTT. It yields the protein CASILGPIHTGELFF.

The rearrangement uses TRBV19 and TRBJ1-4; D remains ambiguous. Trimming stripped 2 bases from V and 5 bases from J, with 12 bases between. CDR1 and CDR2 from the germline V gene are LNHDA and SQIVND (reference sequence). CDR3 length: 15 amino acids. CDR3 protein: CASSIRDGRNEKLFF. In DNA form, the CDR3 reads TGTGCCAGTAGTATAAGAGACGGTAGAAATGAAAAACTGTTTTTT.

This sequence joins TRBV5-1 and TRBJ2-6; D is unresolved. The CDR3 is 15 amino acids. Trimming removed 4 bases from V and 2 bases from J, with 10 bases in between. CDR1 is SGHRS, CDR2 YFSETQ, per germline. CDR3 DNA: TGCGCCAGCAGCCCCCTGAGTGCTGGGGCCAACGTCCTGACTTTC. Translating gives CASSPLSAGANVLTF.

This clone was recorded once. V gene TRBV4-3 combines with J gene TRBJ1-2; no reliable D call. V lost 1 base and J lost 4, with 13 bases in between. The CDR3 consists of 15 residues. Looked up from germline, CDR1 is LGHNA and CDR2 is YSLEER. The CDR3 region is CASSQVFGPTYGYTF. In nucleotides, the CDR3 is TGCGCCAGCAGCCAAGTCTTCGGACCAACCTATGGCTACACCTTC.

This clone was picked up a small number of times. A junction boundary mismatches the germline segment, possibly from a read error. The chain joins TRBV7-7 to TRBJ2-5, with 11 bases lining up with TRBD1. Germline V lookup: CDR1 SSHAT, CDR2 FNYEAQ (reference sequence). The CDR3 loop spans 16 amino acids. The CDR3 region is CASSLAGTGGGETQYF. The CDR3 DNA sequence: TGTGCTAGCAGCTTAGCAGGGACAGGGGGTGGAGAGACCCAGTACTTC.

This clone appeared a few times. This rearrangement joins TRBV19 to TRBJ1-6; no firm D call. Trimming took off 3 bases at V and 3 bases at J, with 6 bases between the two ends. The CDR3 has 14 amino acids. Germline values: CDR1 LNHDA, CDR2 SQIVND (reference sequence). The CDR3 sequence: CASSMRSYNSPLHF. The CDR3 DNA follows: TGTGCCAGTAGTATGCGGAGCTATAATTCACCCCTCCACTTT.

The CDR3 here is CASSFEGTSLGGTQYF. DNA for the CDR3: TGCGCCAGCAGCTTCGAAGGGACTAGTTTAGGCGGTACGCAGTATTTT. The V call is TRBV5-1, the J call TRBJ2-3; 8 bases align to TRBD2. V was pared by 2 bases and J by 8 bases, with 13 bases of the junction left unmatched. Per the germline V gene, CDR1 is SGHRS and CDR2 is YFSETQ. CDR3 size: 16 residues.

The V call is TRBV5-1, the J call TRBJ2-3, with 8 bases matching TRBD2. The germline gives CDR1 SGHRS, CDR2 YFSETQ. There are 15 residues in the CDR3. V shed 2 bases, J shed 1 base, and the junction held 3 bases outside the gene matches. CDR3 loop: CASSLGAGGTDTQYF. In nucleotides, the CDR3 is TGCGCCAGCAGCTTAGGAGCGGGGGGCACAGATACGCAGTATTTT. The variable domain in full, completed from reference TRBV5-1 and TRBJ2-3, reads KAGVTQTPRYLIKTRGQQVTLSCSPISGHRSVSWYQQTPGQGLQFLFEYFSETQRNKGNFPGRFSGRQFSNSRSEMNVSTLELGDSALYLCASSLGAGGTDTQYFGPGTRLTVL.

This clone was observed a single time. The chain uses TRBV27 and TRBJ2-1; TRBD2 agrees at 15 bases. J lost 2 bases, V lost 2 bases, and 4 bases had no gene match. Germline V CDR1 and CDR2: MNHEY, SMNVEV (reference sequence). CDR3 length: 18 amino acids. The CDR3 is CASSLRGTSGGTYNEQFF. In DNA, the CDR3 is TGTGCCAGCAGTTTAAGAGGGACTAGCGGGGGGACCTACAATGAGCAGTTCTTC.

The V gene is TRBV15, the J gene TRBJ1-4, with TRBD1 matching over 9 bases. The CDR3 totals 15 residues. The V gene's germline CDR1 is LNHNV and CDR2 YYDKDF (reference sequence). V shed 4 bases and J 6 bases; nucleotides not matched to a gene: 6. The CDR3 is CATSTGQGRDEKLFF. CDR3 DNA: TGTGCCACCAGCACCGGACAGGGGAGGGATGAAAAACTGTTTTTT.

This rearrangement joins TRBV19 to TRBJ1-5; no reliable D call. This CDR3 has 15 residues. Trimming left V 8 bases short and J 0 bases short, with 14 bases between. CDR1 is LNHDA and CDR2 is SQIVND in the germline V gene (reference sequence). CDR3 DNA: TGTGCCAGTTGTACGGAATACAATAGCAATCAGCCCCAGCATTTT. Protein product: CASCTEYNSNQPQHF. The whole variable domain, remainder taken from reference TRBV19 and TRBJ1-5, is DGGITQSPKYLFRKEGQNVTLSCEQNLNHDAMYWYRQDPGQGLRLIYYSQIVNDFQKGDIAEGYSVSREKKESFPLTVTSAQKNPTAFYLCASCTEYNSNQPQHFGDGTRLSIL.

The rearrangement uses TRBV7-9 and TRBJ2-5; 9 bases align to TRBD2. The germline V gene has CDR1 SEHNR and CDR2 FQNEAQ (reference sequence). The V gene end was trimmed by 6 bases and the J gene end by 1 base; junction bases not matched to a gene: 9. The CDR3 totals 16 residues. The CDR3 region has the DNA TGTGCCAGCAGAGGCACTAGCGGGCCACGCCAAGAGACCCAGTACTTC. It specifies CASRGTSGPRQETQYF.

The chain links TRBV5-5 to TRBJ2-3, with 8 bases lining up with TRBD2. CDR3 length equals 15 residues. CDR1 is SGHKS and CDR2 is YYEKEE in the germline V gene (reference sequence). The V and J ends lost 4 bases and 1 base, in that order; junction bases with no gene match: 5. In DNA, the CDR3 is TGTGCCAGCAGCGGGCCGGGACTAGGCACAGATACGCAGTATTTT. This encodes CASSGPGLGTDTQYF.

The rearrangement uses TRBV7-2 and TRBJ1-5, with D perhaps TRBD1 (6 bases). The germline V gene encodes CDR1 SGHTA and CDR2 FQGNSA. With 5 bases removed from V and 6 bases from J, the gap between germline ends came to 17 bases. CDR3 length equals 15 residues. The CDR3 loop reads CASSRDRSLPQPQHF. DNA of the CDR3: TGTGCCAGCAGCCGAGACAGGTCATTGCCTCAGCCCCAGCATTTT.

The gene calls are TRBV11-2 and TRBJ1-6, with 9 bases identical to TRBD1. CDR1 and CDR2 (germline): SGHAT, FQNNGV. CDR3 length: 14 residues. Trimming at V came to 1 base and at J to 10 bases, leaving 2 bases not matched to a gene. The CDR3, as DNA: TGTGCCAGCAGCTTAGGACAGGGGGTATCACCCCTCCACTTT. Residues: CASSLGQGVSPLHF.

This clone has just one count. The chain employs TRBV7-2 and TRBJ2-3; possibly TRBD1 for D (6 bases). In germline, CDR1 is SGHTA, CDR2 FQGNSA. The CDR3 is made up of 14 amino acids. Trimming removed 4 bases from V and 5 bases from J, with 13 bases in between. As DNA, the CDR3 is TGTGCCAGCAGCTCTAATACAGGGCGAGATACGCAGTATTTT. Protein product: CASSSNTGRDTQYF.

The gene calls are TRBV7-9 and TRBJ2-2; tentatively, D is TRBD2 (7 bases). This CDR3 comprises 14 residues. V lost 4 bases to trimming and J lost 8 bases, with 14 bases between them. The germline V gene has CDR1 SEHNR and CDR2 FQNEAQ (reference sequence). As DNA, the CDR3 is TGTGCCAGCAGCTACGCGGGGGCGACAGGGGAGCTGTTTTTT. Translation: CASSYAGATGELFF.